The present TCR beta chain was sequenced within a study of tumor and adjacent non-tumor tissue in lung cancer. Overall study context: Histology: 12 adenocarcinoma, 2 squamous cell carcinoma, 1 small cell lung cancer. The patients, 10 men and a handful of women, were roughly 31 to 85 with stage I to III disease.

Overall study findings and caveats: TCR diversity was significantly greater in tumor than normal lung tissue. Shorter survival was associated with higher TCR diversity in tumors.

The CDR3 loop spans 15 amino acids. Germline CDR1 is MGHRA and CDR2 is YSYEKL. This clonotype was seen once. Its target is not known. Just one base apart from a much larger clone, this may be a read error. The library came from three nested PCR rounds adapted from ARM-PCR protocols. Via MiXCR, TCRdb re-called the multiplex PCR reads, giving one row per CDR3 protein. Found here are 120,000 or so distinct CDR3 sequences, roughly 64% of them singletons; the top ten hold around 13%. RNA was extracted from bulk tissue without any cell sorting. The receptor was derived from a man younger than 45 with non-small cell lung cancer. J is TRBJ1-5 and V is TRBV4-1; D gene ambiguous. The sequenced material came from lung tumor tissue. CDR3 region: CASSQDMGSNQPHHF. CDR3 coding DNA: TGCGCCAGCAGCCAAGATATGGGTAGCAATCAGCCCCATCATTTT.